This TCR beta chain was retrieved from a study of CD8+CD57+ T cells in acquired aplastic anemia. Details on this clonotype: The antigen is not known.

Germline assignment: CDR1 DFQATT and CDR2 SNEGSKA (reference sequence). The V gene end was trimmed by 7 bases and the J gene end by 2 bases; junction bases not matched to a gene: 8. The CDR3 covers 13 residues. The patients chosen for sequencing had shown expansion of CD8+CD57+ cells (detected by flow cytometry). Untreated patients provided the blood samples, with no therapy given before sampling. Profiling of TCR beta VDJ combinations and CDR3 sequences used genomic DNA as template. TCRdb reprocessed the reads with MiXCR, giving one entry per CDR3 protein. The sample has around 290,000 distinct CDR3 sequences, 45% to 65% seen once; the top ten hold 1.3%. The study, taken as a whole, reports: Almost 30 CD8+ CDR3 sequences occurred in both the patients and the controls.

What was sequenced was sorted CD4+, CD8+, or CD8+CD57+ T cells (not recorded which) from PBMCs. This chain uses TRBV20-1 with TRBJ2-7; 7 bases line up with TRBD1. The receptor was isolated from a human donor with aplastic anemia. The DNA of the CDR3 is TGCAGTGGTGCGACAGGGCGAGCCTACGAGCAGTACTTC. Encoded protein: CSGATGRAYEQYF.